A selection of T cell receptor beta chains follows, all from one sample in a study of blood T cell repertoires in COVID-19. Repertoires were generated with immunoSEQ multiplex PCR, while TCRdb's copy carries only in-frame clones and drops some. There are fewer than 150,000 clones in the sample; around nine tenths occur only once, and 3.5% to 4.5% lies in the top ten. The sequencing input was peripheral blood. The receptors come from a woman aged 40 to 49 with acute or convalescent COVID-19. CDR3s include the opening cysteine and the closing phenylalanine or tryptophan. D genes are given only for firm matches. Size is stated for part of the rows, as once, few or many counts, or as a class when the clone is expanded.

TRBJ1-1	TRBV28	TRBD1	-	TGTGCCAGCAGTTCCCCTGACAGGGTCGAAGCTTTCTTT	CASSSPDRVEAFF
TRBJ1-2	TRBV5-5	TRBD1	-	TGTGCCAGCAGCTCTGGACAGGGGGCTTTAAATAACTATGGCTACACCTTC	CASSSGQGALNNYGYTF
TRBJ1-1	TRBV25-1	-	once	TGTGCCAGCAGTGACGGCACTGAAGCTTTCTTT	CASSDGTEAFF
TRBJ2-4	TRBV2	TRBD1	-	TGTGCCAGCAAAACAGGGGGCGCTGACAAAAACATTCAGTACTTC	CASKTGGADKNIQYF
TRBJ1-1	TRBV7-9	-	-	TGTGCCAGCAGCTTCAGGGTGGCAAAAACTGAAGCTTTCTTT	CASSFRVAKTEAFF
TRBJ1-3	TRBV27	-	-	TGTGCCAGCAGTTTCGCTGGGCTCGGAAACACCATATATTTT	CASSFAGLGNTIYF
TRBJ1-6	TRBV6-4	TRBD1	once	TGTGCCAGCAGCCGGACAGGGGGCCGGGATTCACCCCTCCACTTT	CASSRTGGRDSPLHF
TRBJ2-7	TRBV10-3	TRBD1	-	TGTGCCATCAGTGAGTCGCCCCGACCGGGACAGGGGAACTACGAGCAGTACTTC	CAISESPRPGQGNYEQYF
TRBJ1-6	TRBV3-1/TRBV3-2	-	once	TGTGCCAGCAGCCAAGGGCAGGGGCTAAATTCACCCCTCCACTTT	CASSQGQGLNSPLHF
TRBJ2-7	TRBV11-2	TRBD2	-	TGTGCCAGCAGCTTAATGACTAGCGGGAGCGACGAGCAGTACTTC	CASSLMTSGSDEQYF
TRBJ2-3	TRBV4-2	TRBD2	-	TGTGCCAGCAGCCAGGGGGGGAGGGCAGATACGCAGTATTTT	CASSQGGRADTQYF
TRBJ1-2	TRBV12-3/TRBV12-4	-	-	TGTGCCAGCAGTTCAGGCTATGGCTACACCTTC	CASSSGYGYTF
TRBJ2-5	TRBV27	-	-	TGTGCCAGCAGTTCCGGGTCACAAAAGACCCAGTACTTC	CASSSGSQKTQYF
TRBJ2-1	TRBV27	TRBD2	-	TGTGCCAGCAGTTTGGGACTAGCGGGAGGGAGGGAGCAGTTCTTC	CASSLGLAGGREQFF
TRBJ2-7	TRBV15	TRBD2	-	TGTGCCACCAGCAGAGATAGGTCTAGCGGGAGCTCCTACGAGCAGTACTTC	CATSRDRSSGSSYEQYF
TRBJ1-1	TRBV28	-	-	TGTGCCAGCAGCCTGGGGAGGCGAGCTGAAGCTTTCTTT	CASSLGRRAEAFF
TRBJ1-3	TRBV28	TRBD1	few	TGTGCCAGCGAGTCAAGGGGGCACGGAAACACCATATATTTT	CASESRGHGNTIYF
TRBJ2-5	TRBV5-4	TRBD2	once	TGTGCCAGCAGCTTGGGGCTAGCGGGACCGCAAGAGACCCAGTACTTC	CASSLGLAGPQETQYF
TRBJ2-7	TRBV7-9	-	-	TGTGCCAGCATGCCCATTGAGGGCTACGAGCAGTACTTC	CASMPIEGYEQYF
TRBJ2-1	TRBV18	-	-	TGTGCCAGCTCACCCGCAGTTGCCTACAATGAGCAGTTCTTC	CASSPAVAYNEQFF
TRBJ1-2	TRBV4-1	TRBD1	-	TGCGCCAGCAGCCTACGCGGAGGGGTGACAGGGATCAGCCCTCTCTATGGCTACACCTTC	CASSLRGGVTGISPLYGYTF
TRBJ1-1	TRBV27	-	-	TGTGCCAGCAGTTCCCTACCGGGATTTGAAGCTTTCTTT	CASSSLPGFEAFF
TRBJ1-2	TRBV19	TRBD1	-	TGTGCCAGTAGTACTTTATCCGGGACAGGCTATGGCTACACCTTC	CASSTLSGTGYGYTF
TRBJ2-1	TRBV6-5	TRBD2	-	TGTGCCAGCAGTTACGCCGGGACTACCAATGAGCAGTTCTTC	CASSYAGTTNEQFF
TRBJ2-3	TRBV5-1	TRBD1	-	TGCGCCAGCAGCTTTCGACAGGGGGGTAGCACAGATACGCAGTATTTT	CASSFRQGGSTDTQYF
TRBJ1-1	TRBV27	TRBD1	-	TGTGCCAGCAGTTTATCGTCAGGGGGGAACACTGAAGCTTTCTTT	CASSLSSGGNTEAFF
TRBJ1-3	TRBV7-9	-	-	TGTGCCAGCAGCTTGACTGACTCTGGAAACACCATATATTTT	CASSLTDSGNTIYF
TRBJ1-5	TRBV24-1	-	-	TGTGCCACCAGTGACCGTGACAGGTTAAATCAGCCCCAGCATTTT	CATSDRDRLNQPQHF
TRBJ2-1	TRBV7-9	-	-	TGTGCCAGCAGCTTACGACTCACCTCCTACAATGAGCAGTTCTTC	CASSLRLTSYNEQFF
TRBJ2-1	TRBV7-9	-	-	TGTGCCAGCAGCTACCCTGGCCGAGGCAGTTCCTACAATGAGCAGTTCTTC	CASSYPGRGSSYNEQFF
TRBJ2-3	TRBV28	TRBD2	-	TGTGCCAGCAGGTTTAGCGGGGATAACACAGATACGCAGTATTTT	CASRFSGDNTDTQYF
TRBJ2-2	TRBV7-3	-	-	TGTGCCAGCAGCTCCCAGGGGGGTCGGGCCGGGGAGCTGTTTTTT	CASSSQGGRAGELFF
TRBJ1-5	TRBV5-1	-	-	TGCGCCAGCAGCTTTGAAACAGGGCAGCCCCAGCATTTT	CASSFETGQPQHF
TRBJ1-4	TRBV29-1	TRBD1	-	TGCAGCGTTGCCCCAGGGGGAGGTGAAAAACTGTTTTTT	CSVAPGGGEKLFF
TRBJ2-3	TRBV7-9	-	few	TGTGCCAGCAGCCCCCCCAGGGGCGAAGATACGCAGTATTTT	CASSPPRGEDTQYF
TRBJ1-2	TRBV19	-	-	TGTGCCAGTAGCTGGGGCCAGGGGTACGGCTACACCTTC	CASSWGQGYGYTF
TRBJ1-4	TRBV7-9	-	few	TGTGCCAGCAGCTTAGCGCTATCAGGGAAACTGTTTTTT	CASSLALSGKLFF
TRBJ2-1	TRBV6-2/TRBV6-3	-	-	TGTGCCAGCAGCCCCCCAGACAGGCCCGATGAGCAGTTCTTC	CASSPPDRPDEQFF
TRBJ1-1	TRBV7-9	-	-	TGTGCCAGCAGCTCCATGGGGCTTCCCGAAGCTTTCTTT	CASSSMGLPEAFF
TRBJ2-5	TRBV18	-	-	TGTGCCAGCTCACCACCCCCCAGGGTTGAGACCCAGTACTTC	CASSPPPRVETQYF
TRBJ1-2	TRBV5-6	-	-	TGTGCCAGCAGCTCCGAGCCGGTAATCTATGGCTACACCTTC	CASSSEPVIYGYTF
TRBJ2-3	TRBV9	TRBD2	-	TGTGCCAGCAGCGCACTAGCGGGGCTAGGGACAGATACGCAGTATTTT	CASSALAGLGTDTQYF
TRBJ1-2	TRBV27	-	-	TGTGCCAGCAGTTTATATCAGGGCGCCTATGGCTACACCTTC	CASSLYQGAYGYTF
TRBJ1-5	TRBV7-8	-	-	TGTGCCAGCAGCCCGTACAGGGTCAGGTTTCAGCCCCAGCATTTT	CASSPYRVRFQPQHF
TRBJ2-1	TRBV7-2	-	-	TGTGCCAGCAACCTTAACCCGGGACTGGAGTACAATGAGCAGTTCTTC	CASNLNPGLEYNEQFF
TRBJ2-3	TRBV30	-	-	TGTGCCTGGAGTGTAGGGGTAGCGGCTACGCAGTATTTT	CAWSVGVAATQYF
TRBJ1-2	TRBV4-1	-	-	TGCGCCAGCAGCCAAGCTAGACCCCCTTATGGCTACACCTTC	CASSQARPPYGYTF
TRBJ2-4	TRBV19	-	-	TGTGCCAGTACCCCAACGGGAGTCAGGACTTCGGGGAACGTGGCCAAAAACATTCAGTACTTC	CASTPTGVRTSGNVAKNIQYF
TRBJ1-1	TRBV5-6	TRBD1	-	TGTGCCAGCAGCTTAACCGGGACAGCTATCAGGGCTTTCTTT	CASSLTGTAIRAFF
TRBJ2-5	TRBV2	TRBD2	-	TGTGCCAGCATGGTAACGGGGGAGGGTGATGAGACCCAGTACTTC	CASMVTGEGDETQYF